This section outlines one T cell receptor (beta chain) sequence together with its context. Generated by immunoSEQ multiplex PCR, the TCRdb table keeps only in-frame clones and is missing some. The sample contains about 56,000 clones, 90% to 95% of which appear only once. The source of the sample is a study of technical replicates of blood from a handful of donors. The CDR3 extends over 14 amino acids. The V gene end was trimmed by 5 bases and the J gene end by 8 bases; junction bases not matched to a gene: 11. CDR1 is SGHTA and CDR2 is FQGNSA in the germline V gene. The receptor's source is a human donor in good health. Some clones in this sample may be carry-over from other donors' samples. The sequenced sample consisted of PBMCs. V gene TRBV7-2 combines with J gene TRBJ1-2; 7 positions agree with TRBD1. CDR3 amino acids: CASSGRQGFKGYTF. For the CDR3, the DNA is TGTGCCAGCAGCGGACGACAGGGTTTTAAAGGCTACACCTTC.